This T cell receptor (beta chain) emerged from a study of T cells in Graves' hyperthyroidism and ophthalmopathy (dated by TCRdb to between 2017 and 2020). Regarding the research as a whole: Peripheral blood was sampled at the time of initial diagnosis, prior to any treatment. Whether ophthalmopathy could be predicted prospectively was tested in an independent validation cohort made up of about 20 hyperthyroidism patients plus 17 patients who later progressed to ophthalmopathy. The study also compared thyroid tissue and blood T-cell repertoires from over 5 Graves' hyperthyroidism patients. TCR Vbeta CDR3 sequencing of approximately 140 peripheral blood samples (43 ophthalmopathy, about 74 hyperthyroidism and some 17 progressor patients) is reported in the paper. A discovery cohort of roughly 100 patients, 43 with Graves' ophthalmopathy and more than 55 with stable Graves' hyperthyroidism, was used to find distinguishing TCR V-J signatures. The roughly 100 discovery patients were randomly split 7:3 into training and test sets. Once sampling was done, hyperthyroidism patients were given methimazole at a starting dose of 30 mg daily, whereas ophthalmopathy patients were given high-dose intravenous methylprednisolone. Results the study describes overall, beyond this receptor: In validation, the model predicted progression to ophthalmopathy a median of approximately 6.6 months before onset, with 70% to 71% sensitivity and around 76% specificity. Sample size was not statistically predetermined, and blinding of investigators to group allocation was not performed. Ophthalmopathy was separated from stable hyperthyroidism by a 13 V-J signature model, with around 90% sensitivity and approximately 84% specificity obtained in cross-validation and 80%/75% obtained in testing. Most expanded thyroid clonotypes (frequency above 0.001) were also detected in blood, suggesting blood repertoires may reflect thyroid immune responses.

Ophthalmopathy patients had moderately to severely active disease, with a Clinical Activity Score of 3 or more, a NOSPECS grade of 4 or more, and a disease duration of less than 3 months. The study excluded patients with uncontrolled infections, other autoimmune diseases, pregnancy or lactation. Clinical symptoms, serum thyroxine and TRAb, thyroid ultrasound, and orbital computed tomography formed the basis for the diagnoses. PBMCs were separated from approximately 10 ml of fresh peripheral blood using Ficoll-Paque density gradient centrifugation. Total RNA was extracted with Trizol reagent, and quality was checked on an Agilent 2100 Bioanalyzer. TCR beta CDR3 regions were amplified from RNA transcripts. The first round of RT-PCR for the TCR CDR3 was performed with the HTBI primer set and the Qiagen OneStep RT-PCR kit. Libraries were constructed in a second round of multiplex PCR, after which size selection and purification were carried out. Sequencing of the libraries was done on an Illumina HiSeq2000 using paired-end 100 bp reads. On the authors' methods: SOAPnuke was used to process the raw data, throwing out any read that contained adapters or uncalled bases, had a mean Phred below 15, or lacked an exact constant-primer or identifier match. COPE v1.2.5 was used to merge high-quality paired reads, and clonotypes were defined as unique nucleotide sequences. Clonotypes were aligned to IMGT TRBV, TRBD and TRBJ reference segments using MiTCR v1.1. The analysis included only V-J combinations with a frequency above 0.0001, which together covered roughly 99% of the repertoires. A TCS score was defined as the ratio between F50 (clonal expansion) and ExV (chaos), using BLOSUM62-based TCRdist between CDR3 peptides within each V-J. Welch's t-statistics and random forest reduced around 510 V-J features to around 14, which were used in a naive Bayes classifier (R e1071). The raw public reads went through TCRdb reprocessing: fastp at Q25, MiXCR clone calling, in-frame beta chains kept. Rows matching on CDR3 protein sequence are summarized as one entry with the most common DNA and genes. The V and J calls were not made by the authors but by TCRdb's processing. The sample data list a few hundred thousand distinct CDR3 sequences, and about a sixth of these were observed just once. The ten largest account for 15% to 19% of the sample.

This clonotype showed up many times. Its antigen has not been determined. Per-nucleotide qualities are absent, and no much larger clonotype sits a single base away. The CDR3, from cysteine to phenylalanine, totals 15 residues. Here the CDR3 DNA is all that survives: 45 bases in frame from base 1. Cut back by 5 bases and 0 bases, the V and J ends lie 13 bases apart. CDR1 DFQATT and CDR2 SNEGSKA were looked up in the germline V gene (reference sequence). Sequencing used blood. The sequence came from a woman in her thirties or forties with Graves' ophthalmopathy. The chain was built from TRBV20-1 and TRBJ2-2; matching of 6 bases hints at TRBD2 as the D gene. CDR3 sequence: CSALKAGANTGELFF. The bases read TGCAGTGCTCTTAAAGCGGGCGCGAACACCGGGGAGCTGTTTTTT.